The source of this T cell receptor beta chain is a study of beta chain features in type 1 diabetes. Expressed TCRB transcripts got sequenced, as all isolated RNA was reverse transcribed. Some clones are missing from TCRdb's copy, which holds only in-frame ones; the method was immunoSEQ multiplex PCR. Counted here are about 130,000 clones, 9.2% occurring once; the ten biggest clones make up 0.6% to 0.85%. The length of the CDR3 is 19 residues. Per germline, CDR1 SGHTA and CDR2 FQGNSA. V was pared by 2 bases and J by 7 bases, with 20 bases of the junction left unmatched. The V and J genes are TRBV7-2 and TRBJ1-3; 7 bases are shared with TRBD1. This sequence originates from a man aged 18 to 29 in good health. Sequenced input: central memory CD4+ T cells from blood. CDR3 bases: TGTGCCAGCAGCTTAAGCTCCCCCAGGGGGTTTTCTCGGGAGAACACCATATATTTT. Amino acids: CASSLSSPRGFSRENTIYF.